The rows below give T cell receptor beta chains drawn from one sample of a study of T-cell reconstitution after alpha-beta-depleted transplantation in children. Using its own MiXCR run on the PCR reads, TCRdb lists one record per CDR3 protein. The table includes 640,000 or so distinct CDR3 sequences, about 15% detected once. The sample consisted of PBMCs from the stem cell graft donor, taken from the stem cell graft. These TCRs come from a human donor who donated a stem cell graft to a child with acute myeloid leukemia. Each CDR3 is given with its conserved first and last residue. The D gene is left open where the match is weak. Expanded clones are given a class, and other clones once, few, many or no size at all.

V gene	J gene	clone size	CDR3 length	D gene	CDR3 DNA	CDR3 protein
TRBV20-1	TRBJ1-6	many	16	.	TGCAGTGCTAGATCAAACCCGGGGGCAGGTAATTCACCCCTCCACTTT	CSARSNPGAGNSPLHF
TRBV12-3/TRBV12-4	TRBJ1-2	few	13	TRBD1	TGTGCCAGCAGTGACAGGGCAGGCTATGGCTACACCTTC	CASSDRAGYGYTF
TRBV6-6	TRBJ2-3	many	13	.	TGTGCCAGCACCCCTGCAGTGGGCGATACGCAGTATTTT	CASTPAVGDTQYF
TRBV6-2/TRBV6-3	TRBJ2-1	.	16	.	TGTGCCAGCAGTTACTCGAAGGGGGACTACGGCAATGAGCAGTTCTTC	CASSYSKGDYGNEQFF
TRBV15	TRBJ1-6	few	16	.	TGTGCCACCAGCGCCGACTCCGGACTCAGGAATTCACCCCTCCACTTT	CATSADSGLRNSPLHF
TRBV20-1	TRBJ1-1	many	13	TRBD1	TGCAGTGCTAGAGAGGCGACAGGGGGCGAAGCTTTCTTT	CSAREATGGEAFF
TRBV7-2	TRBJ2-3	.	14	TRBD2	TGTGCCAGCAGGAAGCAGCGGGGGGAAAATACGCAGTATTTT	CASRKQRGENTQYF
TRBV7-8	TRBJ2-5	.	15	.	TGTGCCAGCAGCCCTTTGGGCCGAAGTGGGGAGACCCAGTACTTC	CASSPLGRSGETQYF
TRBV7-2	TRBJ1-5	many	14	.	TGTGCCAGCAGCGTACAGGGCGTAGGACAGCCCCAGCATTTT	CASSVQGVGQPQHF
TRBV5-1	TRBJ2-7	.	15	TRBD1	TGCGCCAGCAGCCTCCGGGACAGCTACTCCTACGAGCAGTACTTC	CASSLRDSYSYEQYF
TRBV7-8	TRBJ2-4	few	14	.	TGTGCCAGCAGCCCCGAGAGGGCCAAAAACATTCAGTACTTC	CASSPERAKNIQYF
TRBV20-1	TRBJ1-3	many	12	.	TGCAGTGCTAGATATAACGAAAACACCATATATTTT	CSARYNENTIYF
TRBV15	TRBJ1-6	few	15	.	TGTGCCACCAGCGAGGGTAGTTCCTATAATTCACCCCTCCACTTT	CATSEGSSYNSPLHF
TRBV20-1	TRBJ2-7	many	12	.	TGCAGTGCCACCGGGATACTCCGGGAGCAGTACTTC	CSATGILREQYF
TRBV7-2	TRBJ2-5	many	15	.	TGTGCCAGCAGCTTAGTTGGCCGGGTACAAGAGACCCAGTACTTC	CASSLVGRVQETQYF
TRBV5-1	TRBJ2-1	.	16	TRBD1	TGCGCCAGCAGCTCATCACAGGGGACCTCCTACAATGAGCAGTTCTTC	CASSSSQGTSYNEQFF
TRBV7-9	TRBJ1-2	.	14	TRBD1	TGTGCCAGCAGCTTAGTTGGGACAGGGGAGAGCTACACCTTC	CASSLVGTGESYTF
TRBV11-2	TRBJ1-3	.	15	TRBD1	TGTGCCAGCAGCTTAGTAGGGGGCTCTGGAGACACCCTATATTTT	CASSLVGGSGDTLYF
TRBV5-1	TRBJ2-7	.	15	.	TGCGCCAGCAGCCTGGGATGGACCGCACCGTACGAGCAGTACTTC	CASSLGWTAPYEQYF
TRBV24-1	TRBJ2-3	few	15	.	TGTGCCACCAGTGAACAGTTTGGGGGCACAGATACGCAGTATTTT	CATSEQFGGTDTQYF
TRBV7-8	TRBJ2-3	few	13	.	TGTGCCAGCGGTATCAGACAGACAGATACGCAGTATTTT	CASGIRQTDTQYF
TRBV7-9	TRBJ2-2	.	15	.	TGTGCCAGCACCCCTCAGGCACGGAACACCGGGGAGCTGTTTTTT	CASTPQARNTGELFF
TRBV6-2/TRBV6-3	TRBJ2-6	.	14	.	TGTGCCAGTCAATCCTACTCTGGGGCCAACGTCCTGACTTTC	CASQSYSGANVLTF
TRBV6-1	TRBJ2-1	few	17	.	TGTGCCAGCAGGGGACGCCGCTTTAGTAGCTCCTACAATGAGCAGTTCTTC	CASRGRRFSSSYNEQFF
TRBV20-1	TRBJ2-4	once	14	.	TGCAGTGCTAGAGCGGGGGCCCGCAAAAACATTCAGTACTTC	CSARAGARKNIQYF
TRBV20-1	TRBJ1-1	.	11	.	TGCAGTGCTAGAGCGACATCTGAAGCTTTCTTT	CSARATSEAFF
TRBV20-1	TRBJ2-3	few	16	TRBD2	TGCAGTGCTAGACCTAACGAGCGGGGGGGCACAGATACGCAGTATTTT	CSARPNERGGTDTQYF
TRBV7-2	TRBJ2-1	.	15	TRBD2	TGTGCCAGCAGCTTATATCCGGGGGGACACAATGAGCAGTTCTTC	CASSLYPGGHNEQFF
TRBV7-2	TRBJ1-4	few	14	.	TGTGCCAGCAGCTTATATCCAGAAAATGAAAAACTGTTTTTT	CASSLYPENEKLFF
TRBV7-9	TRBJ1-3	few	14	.	TGTGCCAGCAGCTTCGACAGACTCGGAAACACCATATATTTT	CASSFDRLGNTIYF
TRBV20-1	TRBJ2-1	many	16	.	TGCAGTGCTGTCTCCCTAAGGGTCGAATCCGGCAATGAGCAGTTCTTC	CSAVSLRVESGNEQFF
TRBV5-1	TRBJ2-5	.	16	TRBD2	TGCGCCAGCAGCTTGGGGACTAGCGGGGTCGGGGAGACCCAGTACTTC	CASSLGTSGVGETQYF
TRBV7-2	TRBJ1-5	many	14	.	TGTGCCAGCAGCTTAACCTCGGGCAATCAGCCCCAGCATTTT	CASSLTSGNQPQHF
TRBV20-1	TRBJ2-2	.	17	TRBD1	TGCAGTGCTAGAGATAGGGACAGGGTCCTGGTTTCCGGGGAGCTGTTTTTT	CSARDRDRVLVSGELFF
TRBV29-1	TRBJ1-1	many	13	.	TGCAGCGTTGCTAAGGCCGGTAACACTGAAGCTTTCTTT	CSVAKAGNTEAFF
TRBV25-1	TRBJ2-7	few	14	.	TGTGCCAGCAGCCGGGACACGGGACCCTACGAGCAGTACTTC	CASSRDTGPYEQYF
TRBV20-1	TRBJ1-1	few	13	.	TGCAGTGCTAGCGCGTTGAGGGGCACTGAAGCTTTCTTT	CSASALRGTEAFF
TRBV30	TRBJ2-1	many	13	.	TGTGCCTGGAGTACCGGACAGTACAATGAGCAGTTCTTC	CAWSTGQYNEQFF
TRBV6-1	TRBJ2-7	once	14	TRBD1	TGTGCCAGCAGTGAACTGACAGGGGGCGGCGAGCAGTACTTC	CASSELTGGGEQYF
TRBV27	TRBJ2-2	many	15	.	TGTGCCAGCAGTTCTTGGGCCGATACTGGCAGGGAGCTGTTTTTT	CASSSWADTGRELFF
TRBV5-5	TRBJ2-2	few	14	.	TGTGCCAGCAGCTGGGGATCGAACACCGGGGAGCTGTTTTTT	CASSWGSNTGELFF
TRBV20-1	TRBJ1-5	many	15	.	TGCAGTGCTAGAGATACCGGGATCCTCAATCAGCCCCAGCATTTT	CSARDTGILNQPQHF
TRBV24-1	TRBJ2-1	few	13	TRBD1	TGTGCCACCAGTGATACCCAGGGGGTTGAGAGGTTCTTC	CATSDTQGVERFF
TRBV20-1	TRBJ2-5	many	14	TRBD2	TGCAGTGCTAGTAGCGGGGGGGGCCAAGAGACCCAGTACTTC	CSASSGGGQETQYF
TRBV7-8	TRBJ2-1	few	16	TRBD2	TGTGCCAGCAGCCCGCGACTAGCGGGGGGCCCCAATGAGCAGTTCTTC	CASSPRLAGGPNEQFF
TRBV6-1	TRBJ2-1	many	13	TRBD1	TGTGCCAGCAGTCCCGACAGGGACAATGAGCAGTTCTTC	CASSPDRDNEQFF
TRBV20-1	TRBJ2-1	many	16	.	TGCAGTGCTAGAGATTTGGAGGTAGCGGTTTACAATGAGCAGTTCTTC	CSARDLEVAVYNEQFF
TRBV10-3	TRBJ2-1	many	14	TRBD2	TGTGCCATCGGTCGACTAGCGGGCGACAATGAGCAGTTCTTC	CAIGRLAGDNEQFF
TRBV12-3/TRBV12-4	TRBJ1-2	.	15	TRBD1	TGTGCCAGCAGTACCCTGACAGGGGGCTACTATGGCTACACCTTC	CASSTLTGGYYGYTF
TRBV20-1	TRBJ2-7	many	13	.	TGCAGTGCTACCAAAACAGGGACCTACGAGCAGTACTTC	CSATKTGTYEQYF
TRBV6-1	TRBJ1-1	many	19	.	TGTGCCAGCAGTGAGGCTTATTTTCCCGACCCGACCGTTAACACTGAAGCTTTCTTT	CASSEAYFPDPTVNTEAFF
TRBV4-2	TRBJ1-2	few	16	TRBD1	TGTGCCAGCAGCCAAGATTGGGACAGGGATCTCTATGGCTACACCTTC	CASSQDWDRDLYGYTF
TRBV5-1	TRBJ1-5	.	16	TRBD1	TGCGCCAGCAGCTTGAAGGTGGGACAGGGCTTCCAGCCCCAGCATTTT	CASSLKVGQGFQPQHF
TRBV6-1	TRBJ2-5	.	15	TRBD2	TGTGCCAGCAGGGCGACTAGCGGGACCCAAGAGACCCAGTACTTC	CASRATSGTQETQYF
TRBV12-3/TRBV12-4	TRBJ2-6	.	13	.	TGTGCCAGCAGACGAAATGGGGCCAACGTCCTGACTTTC	CASRRNGANVLTF
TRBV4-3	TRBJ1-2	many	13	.	TGCGCCAGCAGCCAAGGGACAGACTATGGCTACACCTTC	CASSQGTDYGYTF
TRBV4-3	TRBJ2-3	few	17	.	TGCGCCAGCAGCCAACGTACAGCCCGATCTAGCACAGATACGCAGTATTTT	CASSQRTARSSTDTQYF
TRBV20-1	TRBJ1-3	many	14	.	TGCAGTGCTAGTCCCACGGGGATCGGAAACACCATATATTTT	CSASPTGIGNTIYF
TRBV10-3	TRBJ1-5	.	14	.	TGTGCCATCAGTGAAAGGGGGGGCAATCAGCCCCAGCATTTT	CAISERGGNQPQHF